This T cell receptor beta chain was recovered during a study of blood T cell repertoires in COVID-19. About the research overall: Spain, Italy and the United States supplied samples that represented acute and convalescent COVID-19. PBMCs, B-cell-depleted T cells, or T cells provided the cDNA or gDNA that made up the material.

The germline V gene encodes CDR1 SGHNT and CDR2 YYREEE (reference sequence). The CDR3 loop spans 14 amino acids. Trimming left V 3 bases short and J 2 bases short, with 10 bases between. In the original analysis: For nucleated cells, counts were estimated from reference gene primer amplification. This table comes from immunoSEQ multiplex PCR, and its TCRdb copy is limited to in-frame clones, with some not included. That table is the source of V, J and clone size, and D and trimming were worked out from the DNA. The repertoire consists of over 95,000 clones, with around 84% occurring once and the leading ten covering 3.4%.

Material for sequencing was peripheral blood. The sequence derives from a man aged 35 to 55 with acute or convalescent COVID-19. The rearrangement joins TRBV5-4 to TRBJ2-3; D is perhaps TRBD2 (5 bases). This chain's CDR3 is CASSSTRDTDTQYF. The CDR3 DNA sequence: TGTGCCAGCAGCTCAACCCGGGACACAGATACGCAGTATTTT.